This passage covers 5 T cell receptor beta chains from one sample sequenced in a study of CD8 T cells in ankylosing spondylitis. Each CDR3 protein is one row after TCRdb ran MiXCR on the 5' RACE reads. The profile covers more than 150,000 distinct CDR3 sequences, with over 10% appearing a single time and 9.5% to 11% taken by the ten largest. Sequencing input: blood, either unsorted or a sorted T cell fraction (not recorded which). The receptors were sampled from a female donor with ankylosing spondylitis or in good health (not recorded which).

This clonotype was seen a few times. V gene TRBV7-3 combines with J gene TRBJ1-2; 7 bases fit TRBD1. The CDR3 has 13 residues. Germline CDR1 SGHTA, CDR2 FQGTGA. V lost 5 bases to trimming and J lost 6 bases; unmatched junction nucleotides: 6. CDR3 loop: CASSPPGGNGYTF. The CDR3 nucleotides are TGTGCCAGCAGCCCACCAGGGGGGAATGGCTACACCTTC.

The count of this clonotype is one. An end of the junction differs from the germline gene, which may be a read error. The chain joins TRBV2 to TRBJ1-5, with D unresolved. There are 14 residues in the CDR3. Germline CDR1 is SNHLY and CDR2 is FYNNEI. The chain's CDR3 is CASSENRNIRPQHF. In DNA form, the CDR3 reads TGCGCCAGCAGTGAGAACAGAAACATTAGGCCCCAGCATTTT. The whole variable domain, remainder taken from reference TRBV2 and TRBJ1-5, is EPEVTQTPSHQVTQMGQEVILRCVPISNHLYFYWYRQILGQKVEFLVSFYNNEISEKSEIFDDQFSVERPDGSNFTLKIRSTKLEDSAMYFCASSENRNIRPQHFGDGTRLSIL.

This clonotype came up a few times. An end of the junction does not agree with germline; a read error may underlie this. V is TRBV29-1 and J is TRBJ2-7, with no clear D. Germline CDR1 and CDR2: SQVTM and ANQGSEA. The CDR3 has 11 residues. In DNA form, the CDR3 reads TGCAGCGTTGAAGGAGACAAGGGAAGGAACTTC. As protein: CSVEGDKGRNF.

This clonotype has ten or more counts. The chain has TRBV5-1 and TRBJ1-4; 7 nucleotides agree with TRBD1. The CDR3 contains 15 residues. Germline CDR1 is SGHRS and CDR2 is YFSETQ. V trimming: 4 bases; J trimming: 3 bases; junction bases outside the gene matches: 6. This chain's CDR3 is CASSKPGQPNEKLFF. Here the CDR3 DNA reads TGCGCCAGCAGCAAACCGGGACAGCCTAATGAAAAACTGTTTTTT.

In its sample, this clonotype was seen a few times. The chain combines TRBV12-3 or TRBV12-4 with TRBJ2-5, with D perhaps TRBD2 (5 bases). This CDR3 is 13 amino acids long. The V and J ends lost 3 bases and 6 bases respectively, with 11 bases between them. The CDR3 DNA sequence: TGTGCCAGCAGTTTTCGGGATTTGAAGACCCAGTACTTC. Its protein is CASSFRDLKTQYF.